These 5 T cell receptor beta chains came from one sample sequenced in a study of T cell responses to AZD1222 COVID-19 vaccine. The method was immunoSEQ multiplex PCR; TCRdb's version includes in-frame clones alone and lacks a portion of them. The sample lists 130,000 to 150,000 clones, 85% to 95% occurring once. The sequencing here drew on peripheral blood, taken after recovery from COVID-19. The receptors were gathered from an adult who had recovered from COVID-19.

V gene TRBV7-2 combines with J gene TRBJ1-2, with 7 bases matching TRBD1. Looked up from germline, CDR1 is SGHTA and CDR2 is FQGNSA. V trimming: 1 base; J trimming: 12 bases; junction bases outside the gene matches: 8. CDR3 size: 13 residues. This CDR3 is CASSLDLGTANTF. CDR3 coding DNA: TGTGCCAGCAGCTTAGATCTAGGGACAGCTAACACCTTC.

The chain joins TRBV9 to TRBJ1-1; D is uncertain. Trimming pared 4 bases from V and 5 bases from J, leaving 15 bases between. The CDR3 sequence is 14 residues long. Per germline, CDR1 SGDLS and CDR2 YYNGEE. CDR3 in amino acids: CASSLRGFGTEAFF. In nucleotides, the CDR3 is TGTGCCAGCAGCCTCCGAGGATTTGGGACTGAAGCTTTCTTT.

The chain uses TRBV7-3 and TRBJ2-2; 7 nucleotides line up with TRBD2. Germline values: CDR1 SGHTA, CDR2 FQGTGA. V shed 7 bases, J shed 6 bases, and the junction held 14 bases outside the gene matches. The CDR3 has 16 amino acids. The CDR3 loop is CASTQGGRGSPGELFF. In DNA, the CDR3 is TGTGCCAGCACCCAAGGCGGGAGAGGGTCCCCCGGGGAGCTGTTTTTT.

The chain uses TRBV2 and TRBJ2-2, with 10 bases identical to TRBD2. Germline values: CDR1 SNHLY, CDR2 FYNNEI. Unmatched junction bases numbered 6, after V lost 9 bases and J lost 8 bases. CDR3 size: 13 residues. The CDR3 nucleotides are TGTGCCAGTAACCTAGCGGGAGCGGGGGAGCTGTTTTTT. Its protein is CASNLAGAGELFF.

This chain joins TRBV19 and TRBJ2-7, with 8 bases aligning to TRBD2. J lost 5 bases, V lost 3 bases, and 9 bases had no gene match. From germline, CDR1 is LNHDA and CDR2 SQIVND (reference sequence). CDR3 size: 15 residues. CDR3 loop: CASSMASGPKNEQYF. For the CDR3, the DNA is TGTGCCAGTAGTATGGCTAGCGGGCCCAAAAACGAGCAGTACTTC.